The 9 T cell receptor beta chains below all came from one sample that was sequenced in a study of spatial heterogeneity in lung cancer. A single record per CDR3 protein comes from TCRdb applying MiXCR to the 5' RACE reads. The repertoire holds roughly 120,000 distinct CDR3 sequences, approximately 10% seen once, with approximately 24% in the top ten. Time point of the sample: blood at routine non-recurrence follow-up after resection. The sample consisted of PBMCs, taken at follow-up. These receptors were obtained from a female donor with early-stage non-small cell lung cancer.

There are many counts of this clonotype. This chain joins TRBV30 and TRBJ1-1; TRBD1 might be the D (5 bases). V was pared by 3 bases and J by 1 base, with 15 bases between. CDR3 length equals 15 residues. Germline lookup yields CDR1 GTSNPN and CDR2 SVGIG (reference sequence). This CDR3 is CAWRSGAARNTEAFF. The CDR3 DNA follows: TGTGCCTGGAGAAGTGGGGCAGCCAGGAACACTGAAGCTTTCTTT.

This clonotype was detected only a few times. This chain connects TRBV7-2 to TRBJ2-4; 7 positions agree with TRBD1. Germline CDR1 is SGHTA and CDR2 is FQGNSA. This CDR3 is 18 amino acids long. The V segment lost 1 base and the J segment 1 base; nucleotides outside the gene matches: 10. The chain's CDR3 is CASSLETGNKGAKNIQYF. The DNA of the CDR3 is TGTGCCAGCAGCTTAGAGACAGGGAACAAAGGGGCCAAAAACATTCAGTACTTC.

The genes are TRBV20-1 and TRBJ2-3; the match to TRBD2 covers 13 bases. V lost 5 bases to trimming and J lost 6 bases; unmatched junction nucleotides: 11. Germline V lookup: CDR1 DFQATT, CDR2 SNEGSKA (reference sequence). This CDR3 spans 16 amino acids. Here the CDR3 DNA reads TGCAGTGCTTACGAAGGAGGACTAGCGGGAGCGGATACGCAGTATTTT. Translation: CSAYEGGLAGADTQYF.

This clonotype appeared a few times. The CDR3 loop is CASFARSTNEKLFF. The CDR3 DNA is TGTGCCAGCTTTGCGAGGTCAACTAATGAAAAACTGTTTTTT. The gene calls are TRBV2 and TRBJ1-4; D gene unclear. This CDR3 is built from 14 residues. Germline values: CDR1 SNHLY, CDR2 FYNNEI. The V gene lost 8 bases and the J gene lost 0 bases, with 10 bases spanning the gap.

The V call is TRBV11-2, the J call TRBJ2-7; 8 bases line up with TRBD2. With V trimmed by 4 bases and J by 4 bases, 9 bases remained unmatched. Germline CDR1 is SGHAT and CDR2 is FQNNGV. The CDR3 extends over 15 amino acids. The CDR3 reads CASSSWLAGTYEQYF. In DNA, the CDR3 is TGTGCCAGCAGCTCCTGGCTAGCGGGCACTTACGAGCAGTACTTC.

The chain recombines TRBV2 with TRBJ1-1; TRBD1 matches 8 bases. With 7 bases clipped from V and 1 base from J, the junction kept 5 bases outside the gene matches. Germline V gene sequence: CDR1 SNHLY, CDR2 FYNNEI. The CDR3 spans 14 residues. CDR3 nucleotide sequence: TGTGCCAGCAAAGATGACAGGGGGAACACTGAAGCTTTCTTT. Amino acid sequence: CASKDDRGNTEAFF.

This clonotype came up many times. V is TRBV7-2 and J is TRBJ2-7; D is unresolved. Looked up from germline, CDR1 is SGHTA and CDR2 is FQGNSA. The V end lost 4 bases, the J end lost 0 bases, and 7 bases lay between the germline ends. This CDR3 has 13 residues. The CDR3 DNA reads TGTGCCAGCAGCTATACGCGCTCCTACGAGCAGTACGTC. Protein: CASSYTRSYEQYV.

The chain employs TRBV20-1 and TRBJ1-4, with D uncertain. Trimming shortened V by 3 bases and J by 12 bases, and 23 bases separated the two germline ends. Germline V gene data show CDR1 as DFQATT and CDR2 as SNEGSKA (reference sequence). There are 15 residues in the CDR3. CDR3 amino acids: CSASPTPALPLELFF. CDR3 DNA: TGCAGTGCTAGTCCTACCCCGGCCTTGCCTTTGGAACTGTTTTTT.

The rearrangement joins TRBV6-4 to TRBJ2-2; D possibly corresponds to TRBD1 (6 bases). The germline V and J ends were trimmed by 8 bases and 1 base, with 11 bases remaining between them. The CDR3 runs to 14 residues. In germline, CDR1 is MRHNA, CDR2 SNTAGT. The CDR3 DNA reads TGTGCCAGCCGAGAACAGGGGAACACCGGGGAGCTGTTTTTT. Its translation: CASREQGNTGELFF.